Sequencing of this T cell receptor (beta chain) was carried out in a study of PD-1 blockade in classical Hodgkin lymphoma. To note about this clone: The antigen is undetermined.

Findings and caveats of the study: Any patient who commenced nivolumab under 1 year after ASCT was excluded. Significant TCR diversity gains by C4D1 occurred in CD4+ but not CD8+ cells. Newly diagnosed patients were said to have less baseline TCR diversity than healthy donors did. Newly diagnosed patients had diversity similar to the baseline diversity of complete responders.

Time point indicated: cycle 4 day 1 (C4D1), after 6 weeks of nivolumab. The patients all showed relapse after autologous stem cell transplantation, while their brentuximab vedotin exposure varied. CDR3 length: 14 amino acids. Germline loops: CDR1 MGHRA, CDR2 YSYEKL. The ends were cut back, 1 base at V and 3 bases at J, with 6 bases in the middle. The assay was immunoSEQ multiplex PCR, and TCRdb's table has in-frame clones only and misses some. Of some 20,000 clones listed, under 80% are singletons. The V and J genes are TRBV4-1 and TRBJ2-2; TRBD1 might be the D (5 bases). The specimen comprised peripheral blood mononuclear cells (PBMCs), sampled before the fourth cycle of nivolumab. The clonotype was recovered from a human donor with classical Hodgkin lymphoma. Here the CDR3 DNA reads TGCGCCAGCAGCCAAGGACAGTACACCGGGGAGCTGTTTTTT. Translated: CASSQGQYTGELFF.